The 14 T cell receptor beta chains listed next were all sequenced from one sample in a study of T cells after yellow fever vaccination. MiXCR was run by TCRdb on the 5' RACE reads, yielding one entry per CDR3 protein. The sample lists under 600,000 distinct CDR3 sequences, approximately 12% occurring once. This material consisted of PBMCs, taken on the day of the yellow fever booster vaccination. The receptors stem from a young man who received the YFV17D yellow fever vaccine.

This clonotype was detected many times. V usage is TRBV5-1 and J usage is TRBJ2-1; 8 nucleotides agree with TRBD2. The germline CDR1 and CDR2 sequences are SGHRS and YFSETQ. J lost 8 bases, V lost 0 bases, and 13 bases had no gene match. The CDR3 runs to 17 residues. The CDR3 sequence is CASSLGAGAILVYEQFF. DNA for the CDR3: TGCGCCAGCAGCTTGGGAGCGGGAGCGATATTAGTGTATGAGCAGTTCTTC.

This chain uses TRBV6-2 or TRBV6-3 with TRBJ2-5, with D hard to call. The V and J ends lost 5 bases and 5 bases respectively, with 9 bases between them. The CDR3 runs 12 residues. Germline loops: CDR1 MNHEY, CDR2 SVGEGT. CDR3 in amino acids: CASSKGLETQYF. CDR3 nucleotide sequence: TGTGCCAGCAGTAAAGGGTTGGAGACCCAGTACTTC.

The CDR3 bases are TGTGCCAGCAGTTACTCTTGGGGGAATCAGCCCCAGCATTTT. Translating gives CASSYSWGNQPQHF. This chain connects TRBV6-2 or TRBV6-3 to TRBJ1-5, with D tentatively TRBD1 (5 bases). V gave up 0 bases and J gave up 4 bases, with 7 bases separating them. This CDR3 is built from 14 residues. Per the germline V gene, CDR1 is MNHEY and CDR2 is SVGEGT.

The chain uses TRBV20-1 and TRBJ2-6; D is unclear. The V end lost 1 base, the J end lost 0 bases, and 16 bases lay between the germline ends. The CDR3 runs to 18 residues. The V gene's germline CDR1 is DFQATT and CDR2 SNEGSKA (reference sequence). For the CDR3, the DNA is TGCAGTGCTAGAGGGGCCCCGCCACCACACTCTGGGGCCAACGTCCTGACTTTC. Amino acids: CSARGAPPPHSGANVLTF.

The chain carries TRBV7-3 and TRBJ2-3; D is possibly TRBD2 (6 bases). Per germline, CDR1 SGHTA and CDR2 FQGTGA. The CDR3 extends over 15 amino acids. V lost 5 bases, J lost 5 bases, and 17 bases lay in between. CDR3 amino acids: CASSRAGIQVDTQYF. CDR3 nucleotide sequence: TGTGCCAGCAGCCGGGCGGGGATACAAGTAGATACGCAGTATTTT.

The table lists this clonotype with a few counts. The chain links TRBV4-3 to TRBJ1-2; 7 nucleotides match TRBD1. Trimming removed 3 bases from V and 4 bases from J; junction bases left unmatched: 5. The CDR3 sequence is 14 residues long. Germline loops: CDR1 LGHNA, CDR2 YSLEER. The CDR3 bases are TGCGCCAGCAGCCAGGGACAGTCAATCTATGGCTACACCTTC. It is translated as CASSQGQSIYGYTF.

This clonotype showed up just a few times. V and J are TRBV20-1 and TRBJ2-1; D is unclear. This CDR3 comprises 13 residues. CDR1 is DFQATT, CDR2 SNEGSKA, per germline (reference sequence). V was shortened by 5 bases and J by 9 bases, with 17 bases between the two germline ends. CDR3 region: CSAHPGPRGEQFF. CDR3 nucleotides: TGCAGTGCTCATCCCGGGCCCCGAGGTGAGCAGTTCTTC.

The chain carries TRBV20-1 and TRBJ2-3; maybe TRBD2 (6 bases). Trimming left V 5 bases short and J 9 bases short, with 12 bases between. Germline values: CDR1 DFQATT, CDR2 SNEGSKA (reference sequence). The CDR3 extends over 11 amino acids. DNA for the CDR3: TGCAGTGCTCACCGGGACTCCACGCAGTATTTT. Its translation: CSAHRDSTQYF.

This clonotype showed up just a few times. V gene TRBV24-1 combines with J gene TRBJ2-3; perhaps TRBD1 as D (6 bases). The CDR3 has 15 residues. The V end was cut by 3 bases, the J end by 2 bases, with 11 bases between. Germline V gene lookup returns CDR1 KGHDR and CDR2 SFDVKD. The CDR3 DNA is TGTGCCACCAGTGATAAGGACAGCTTCACAGATACGCAGTATTTT. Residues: CATSDKDSFTDTQYF.

The CDR3 reads CASSSLASSLEQYF. CDR3 in DNA: TGTGCCAGCAGTTCTCTAGCTTCGTCCCTCGAGCAGTACTTC. The genes are TRBV27 and TRBJ2-7, with a possible D match to TRBD2 (5 bases). CDR3 size: 14 residues. V lost 4 bases, J lost 6 bases, and 16 bases lay in between. Germline-derived CDR1 and CDR2 are MNHEY and SMNVEV (reference sequence).

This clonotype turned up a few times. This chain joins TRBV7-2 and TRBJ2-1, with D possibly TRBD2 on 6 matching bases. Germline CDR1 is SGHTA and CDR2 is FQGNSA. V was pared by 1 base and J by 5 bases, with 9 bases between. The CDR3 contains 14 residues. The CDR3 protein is CASSLVGGHNEQFF. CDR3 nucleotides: TGTGCCAGCAGCTTAGTTGGAGGGCACAATGAGCAGTTCTTC.

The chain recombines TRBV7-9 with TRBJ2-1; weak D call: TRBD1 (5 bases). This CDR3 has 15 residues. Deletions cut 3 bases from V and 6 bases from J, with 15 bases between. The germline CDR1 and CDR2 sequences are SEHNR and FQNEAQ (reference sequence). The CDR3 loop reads CASSLFQGSTNEQFF. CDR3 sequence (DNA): TGTGCCAGCAGCTTGTTCCAGGGATCGACCAATGAGCAGTTCTTC.

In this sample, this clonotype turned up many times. CDR3 protein: CASSLVAGYNEQFF. The DNA of the CDR3 is TGTGCCAGCAGTTTAGTTGCGGGCTACAATGAGCAGTTCTTC. V usage is TRBV12-3 or TRBV12-4 and J usage is TRBJ2-1; D possibly corresponds to TRBD2 (5 bases). The CDR3 is made up of 14 amino acids. The ends were cut back, 1 base at V and 3 bases at J, with 7 bases in the middle.

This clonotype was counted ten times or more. DNA for the CDR3: TGTGCCAGCAGCCGGGGGGTGACTGAAGCTTTCTTT. Amino acid sequence: CASSRGVTEAFF. The chain links TRBV12-3 or TRBV12-4 to TRBJ1-1, with D tentatively TRBD1 (5 bases). V lost 6 bases and J lost 5, with 10 bases in between. The CDR3 sequence is 12 residues long.